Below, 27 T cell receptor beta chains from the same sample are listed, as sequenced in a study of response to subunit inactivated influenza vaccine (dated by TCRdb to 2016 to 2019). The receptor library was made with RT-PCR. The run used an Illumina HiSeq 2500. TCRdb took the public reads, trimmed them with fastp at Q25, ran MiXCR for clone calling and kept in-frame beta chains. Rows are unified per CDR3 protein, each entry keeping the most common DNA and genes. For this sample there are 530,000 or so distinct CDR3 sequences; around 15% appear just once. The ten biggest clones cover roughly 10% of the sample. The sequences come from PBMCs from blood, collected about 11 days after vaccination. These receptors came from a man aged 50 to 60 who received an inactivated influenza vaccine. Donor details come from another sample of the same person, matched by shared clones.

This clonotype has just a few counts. The CDR3, as DNA: TGTGCCAGCAAGATAGCGGGATTGAGGAATGAGCAGTTCTTC. Its translation: CASKIAGLRNEQFF. The V and J genes are TRBV12-3 or TRBV12-4 and TRBJ2-1; TRBD2 matches 8 bases. The junction had 9 bases not matched to a gene; V was cut back by 7 bases and J by 7 bases. CDR3 length: 14 amino acids.

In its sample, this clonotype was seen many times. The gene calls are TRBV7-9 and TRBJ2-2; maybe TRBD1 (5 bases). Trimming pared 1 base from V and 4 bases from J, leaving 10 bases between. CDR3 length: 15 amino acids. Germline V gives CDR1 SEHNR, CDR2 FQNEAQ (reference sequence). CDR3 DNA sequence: TGTGCCAGCAGCTTAGGGGGCGGCCGCACCGGGGAGCTGTTTTTT. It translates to CASSLGGGRTGELFF.

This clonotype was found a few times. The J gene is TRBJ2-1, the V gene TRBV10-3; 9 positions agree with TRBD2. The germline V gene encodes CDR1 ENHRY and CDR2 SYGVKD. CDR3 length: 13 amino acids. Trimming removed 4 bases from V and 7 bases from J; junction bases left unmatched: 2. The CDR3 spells CAISGGLANEQFF. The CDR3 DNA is TGTGCCATCAGTGGGGGACTAGCAAATGAGCAGTTCTTC.

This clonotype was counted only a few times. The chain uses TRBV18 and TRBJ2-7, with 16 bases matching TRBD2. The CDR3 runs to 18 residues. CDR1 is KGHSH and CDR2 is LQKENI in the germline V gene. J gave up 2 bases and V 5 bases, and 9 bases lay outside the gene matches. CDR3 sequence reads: CASSSGLAGGPKTYEQYF. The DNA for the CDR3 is TGTGCCAGCTCATCGGGACTAGCGGGAGGGCCTAAAACCTACGAGCAGTACTTC.

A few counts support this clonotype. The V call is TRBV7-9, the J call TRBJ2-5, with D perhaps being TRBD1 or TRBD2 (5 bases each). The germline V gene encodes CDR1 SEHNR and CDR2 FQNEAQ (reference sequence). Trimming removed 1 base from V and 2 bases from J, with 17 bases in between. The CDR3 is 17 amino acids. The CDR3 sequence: CASSLEGFRDPQETQYF. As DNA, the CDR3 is TGTGCCAGCAGCTTAGAGGGGTTCCGGGACCCTCAAGAGACCCAGTACTTC.

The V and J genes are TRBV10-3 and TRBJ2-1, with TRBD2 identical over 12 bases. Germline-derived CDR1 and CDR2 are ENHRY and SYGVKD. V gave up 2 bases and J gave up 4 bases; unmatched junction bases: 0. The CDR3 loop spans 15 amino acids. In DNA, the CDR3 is TGTGCCATCAGTGAGGGACTAGCGGGATACAATGAGCAGTTCTTC. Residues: CAISEGLAGYNEQFF.

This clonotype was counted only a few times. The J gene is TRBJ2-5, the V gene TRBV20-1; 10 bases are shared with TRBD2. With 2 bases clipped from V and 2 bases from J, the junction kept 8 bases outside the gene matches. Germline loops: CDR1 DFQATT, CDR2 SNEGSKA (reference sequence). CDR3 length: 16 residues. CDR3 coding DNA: TGCAGTGCTAGAAGCCCTAGCGGGGGACCTCAAGAGACCCAGTACTTC. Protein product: CSARSPSGGPQETQYF.

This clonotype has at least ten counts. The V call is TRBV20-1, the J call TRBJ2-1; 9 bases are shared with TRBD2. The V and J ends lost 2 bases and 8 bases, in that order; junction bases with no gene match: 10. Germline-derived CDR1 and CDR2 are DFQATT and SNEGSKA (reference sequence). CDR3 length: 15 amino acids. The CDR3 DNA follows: TGCAGTGCTAGATGGGTAGGTAGCGGGAGCGATGAGCAGTTCTTC. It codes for CSARWVGSGSDEQFF.

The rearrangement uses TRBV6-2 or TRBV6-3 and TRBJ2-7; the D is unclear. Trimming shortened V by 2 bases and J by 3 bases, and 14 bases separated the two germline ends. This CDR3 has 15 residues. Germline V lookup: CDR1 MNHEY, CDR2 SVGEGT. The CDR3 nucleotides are TGTGCCAGCAGTTACACCGGGTCCGGATTCTACGAGCAGTACTTC. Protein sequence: CASSYTGSGFYEQYF.

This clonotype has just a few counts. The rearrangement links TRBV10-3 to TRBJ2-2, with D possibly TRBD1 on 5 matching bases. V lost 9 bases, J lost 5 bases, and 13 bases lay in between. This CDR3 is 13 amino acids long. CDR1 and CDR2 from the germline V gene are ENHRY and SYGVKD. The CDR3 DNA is TGTGCCATTCGCCCGACAGAGACCGGGGAGCTGTTTTTT. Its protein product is CAIRPTETGELFF.

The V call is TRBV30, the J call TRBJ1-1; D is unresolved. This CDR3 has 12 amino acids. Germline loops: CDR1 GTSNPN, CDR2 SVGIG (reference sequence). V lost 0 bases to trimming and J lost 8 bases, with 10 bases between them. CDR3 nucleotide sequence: TGTGCCTGGAGTGTACCTTATAAAGAAGCTTTCTTT. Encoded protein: CAWSVPYKEAFF.

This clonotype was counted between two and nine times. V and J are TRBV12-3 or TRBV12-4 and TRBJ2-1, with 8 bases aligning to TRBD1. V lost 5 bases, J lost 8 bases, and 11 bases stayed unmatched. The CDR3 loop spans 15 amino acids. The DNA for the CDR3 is TGTGCCAGCAGTCCCACGAGGCAGGGGGCTTATGAGCAGTTCTTC. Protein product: CASSPTRQGAYEQFF.

DNA for the CDR3: TGCGCCAGCAGCTTGCGGCAGACATATACAAACACCGGGGAGCTGTTTTTT. It is translated as CASSLRQTYTNTGELFF. The chain employs TRBV5-1 and TRBJ2-2; D is uncertain. Germline assignment: CDR1 SGHRS and CDR2 YFSETQ. Deletions cut 1 base from V and 2 bases from J, with 15 bases between. This CDR3 contains 17 residues.

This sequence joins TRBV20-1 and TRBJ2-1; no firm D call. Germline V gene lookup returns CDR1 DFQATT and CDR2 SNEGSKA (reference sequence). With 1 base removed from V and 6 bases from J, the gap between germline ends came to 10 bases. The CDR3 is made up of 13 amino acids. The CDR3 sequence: CSARASVLNEQFF. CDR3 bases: TGCAGTGCTAGAGCTTCGGTCCTCAATGAGCAGTTCTTC.

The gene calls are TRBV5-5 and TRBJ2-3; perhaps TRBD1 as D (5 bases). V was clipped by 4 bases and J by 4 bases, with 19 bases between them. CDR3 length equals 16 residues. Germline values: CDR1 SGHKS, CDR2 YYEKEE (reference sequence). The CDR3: CASSLPWAGYSDTQYF. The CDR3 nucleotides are TGTGCCAGCAGCCTCCCATGGGCAGGGTATTCAGATACGCAGTATTTT.

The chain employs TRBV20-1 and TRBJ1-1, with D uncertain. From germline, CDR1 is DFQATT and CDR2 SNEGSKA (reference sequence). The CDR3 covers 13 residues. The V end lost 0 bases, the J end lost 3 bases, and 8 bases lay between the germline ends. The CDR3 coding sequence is TGCAGTGCTAGAGATCCAAGGGACACTGAAGCTTTCTTT. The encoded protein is CSARDPRDTEAFF.

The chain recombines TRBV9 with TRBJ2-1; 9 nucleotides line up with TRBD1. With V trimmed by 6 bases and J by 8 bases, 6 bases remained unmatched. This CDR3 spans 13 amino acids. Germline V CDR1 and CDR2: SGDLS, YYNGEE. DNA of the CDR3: TGTGCCAGCACCCGGACAGGGGTTCATGAGCAGTTCTTC. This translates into CASTRTGVHEQFF. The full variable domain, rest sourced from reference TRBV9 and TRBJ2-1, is DSGVTQTPKHLITATGQRVTLRCSPRSGDLSVYWYQQSLDQGLQFLIQYYNGEERAKGNILERFSAQQFPDLHSELNLSSLELGDSALYFCASTRTGVHEQFFGPGTRLTVL.

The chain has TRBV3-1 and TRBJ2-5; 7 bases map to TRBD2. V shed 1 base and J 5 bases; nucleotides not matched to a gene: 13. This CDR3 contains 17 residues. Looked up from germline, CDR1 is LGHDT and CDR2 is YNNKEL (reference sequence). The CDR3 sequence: CASSQGPYAGARETQYF. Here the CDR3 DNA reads TGTGCCAGCAGCCAAGGACCCTACGCGGGAGCCAGGGAGACCCAGTACTTC.

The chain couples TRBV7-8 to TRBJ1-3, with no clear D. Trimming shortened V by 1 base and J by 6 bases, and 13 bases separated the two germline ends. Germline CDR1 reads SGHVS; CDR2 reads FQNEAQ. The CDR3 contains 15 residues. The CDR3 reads CASSLGHGRTNTIYF. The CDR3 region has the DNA TGTGCCAGCAGCTTAGGGCACGGCCGGACAAACACCATATATTTT. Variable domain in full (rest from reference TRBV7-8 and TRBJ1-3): GAGVSQSPRYKVAKRGQDVALRCDPISGHVSLFWYQQALGQGPEFLTYFQNEAQLDKSGLPSDRFFAERPEGSVSTLKIQRTQQEDSAVYLCASSLGHGRTNTIYFGEGSWLTVV.

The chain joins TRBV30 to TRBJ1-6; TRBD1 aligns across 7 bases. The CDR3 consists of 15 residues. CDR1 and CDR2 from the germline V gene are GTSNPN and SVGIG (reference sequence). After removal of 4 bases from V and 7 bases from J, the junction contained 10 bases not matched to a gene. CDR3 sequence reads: CAWNRRQGSNSPLHF. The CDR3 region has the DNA TGTGCCTGGAATCGTCGACAGGGATCAAATTCACCCCTCCACTTT.

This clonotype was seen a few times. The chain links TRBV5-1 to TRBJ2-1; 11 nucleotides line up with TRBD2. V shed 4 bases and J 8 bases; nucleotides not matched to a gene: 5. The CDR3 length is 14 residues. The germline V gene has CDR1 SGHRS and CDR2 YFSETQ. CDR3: CASSIAGGPYEQFF. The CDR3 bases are TGCGCCAGCAGCATAGCGGGAGGGCCTTATGAGCAGTTCTTC.

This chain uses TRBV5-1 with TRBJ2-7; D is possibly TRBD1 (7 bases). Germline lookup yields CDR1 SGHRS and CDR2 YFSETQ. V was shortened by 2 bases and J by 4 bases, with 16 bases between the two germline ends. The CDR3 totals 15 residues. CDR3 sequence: CASSLGGTAIYEQYF. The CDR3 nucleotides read TGCGCCAGCAGCTTAGGCGGGACAGCTATATACGAGCAGTACTTC.

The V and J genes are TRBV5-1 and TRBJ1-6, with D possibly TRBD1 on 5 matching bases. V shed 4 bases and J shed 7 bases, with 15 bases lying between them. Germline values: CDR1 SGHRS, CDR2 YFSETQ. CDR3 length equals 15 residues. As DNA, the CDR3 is TGCGCCAGCAGCCCGCAGGGTATGGCGAATTCACCCCTCCACTTT. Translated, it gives CASSPQGMANSPLHF.

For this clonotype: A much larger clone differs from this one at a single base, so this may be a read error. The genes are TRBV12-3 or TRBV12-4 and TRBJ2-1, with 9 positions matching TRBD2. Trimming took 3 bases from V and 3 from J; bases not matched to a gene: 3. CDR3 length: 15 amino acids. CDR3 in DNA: TGTGCCAGCAGTTTGGGGACTAGCTTCTACAATGAGCAGTTCTTC. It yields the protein CASSLGTSFYNEQFF.

The CDR3 DNA sequence: TGCAGCGTTGGACAGGCGGGCGAGCAGTACTTC. Its translation is CSVGQAGEQYF. The V and J genes are TRBV29-1 and TRBJ2-7; D is perhaps TRBD1 (6 bases). Per the germline V gene, CDR1 is SQVTM and CDR2 is ANQGSEA. The germline V and J ends were trimmed by 4 bases and 6 bases, with 10 bases remaining between them. The CDR3 spans 11 residues.

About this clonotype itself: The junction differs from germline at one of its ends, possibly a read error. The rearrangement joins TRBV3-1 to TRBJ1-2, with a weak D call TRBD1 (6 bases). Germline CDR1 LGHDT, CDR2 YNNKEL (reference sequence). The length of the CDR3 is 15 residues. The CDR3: CASSQDERQVNPPYF. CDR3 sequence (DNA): TGTGCCAGCAGCCAAGACGAGCGACAGGTCAACCCTCCATATTTC.

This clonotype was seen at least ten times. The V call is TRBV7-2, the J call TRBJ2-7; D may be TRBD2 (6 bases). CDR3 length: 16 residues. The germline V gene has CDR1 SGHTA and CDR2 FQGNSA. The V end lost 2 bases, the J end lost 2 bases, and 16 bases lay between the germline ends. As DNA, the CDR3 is TGTGCCAGCAGCTTAATTCGGGGGAGTTCAACCTACGAGCAGTACTTC. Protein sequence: CASSLIRGSSTYEQYF.